The rows below give T cell receptor beta chains drawn from one sample of a study of T cells in Graves' hyperthyroidism and ophthalmopathy. TCRdb re-called the multiplex PCR reads with MiXCR, one entry per CDR3 protein. Of over 200,000 distinct CDR3 sequences in the sample, approximately 16% were seen once. Sequencing was done on a sample of blood. All receptors come from a man aged 40-49 years with Graves' hyperthyroidism. Each CDR3 is given with its conserved first and last residue. The D gene is left open where the match is weak. Only some rows state a clone size, as once, few, many or a class for expanded clones.

clone size | J gene | V gene | D gene | CDR3 protein | CDR3 DNA
few | TRBJ2-7 | TRBV2 | - | CASSYPVTYEQYF | TGTGCCAGCAGCTACCCGGTTACCTACGAGCAGTACTTC
few | TRBJ2-3 | TRBV7-9 | TRBD2 | CASSLPLGGGDTQYF | TGTGCCAGCAGCTTACCGCTCGGCGGGGGAGATACGCAGTATTTT
many | TRBJ1-2 | TRBV20-1 | - | CSAAESSTYGYTF | TGCAGTGCTGCAGAGTCCTCTACCTATGGCTACACCTTC
- | TRBJ1-1 | TRBV6-1 | - | CASSEAGLNTEAFF | TGTGCCAGCAGTGAAGCAGGGCTGAACACTGAAGCTTTCTTT
many | TRBJ2-5 | TRBV11-3 | - | CASSLSAAEETQYF | TGTGCCAGCAGCTTATCCGCAGCCGAAGAGACCCAGTACTTC
many | TRBJ2-5 | TRBV7-3 | - | CASSLMARQETQYF | TGTGCCAGCAGCTTAATGGCCAGGCAAGAGACCCAGTACTTC
few | TRBJ2-5 | TRBV9 | TRBD1 | CASSVGAGGVQETQYF | TGTGCCAGCAGCGTAGGGGCAGGGGGCGTCCAAGAGACCCAGTACTTC
- | TRBJ2-1 | TRBV9 | - | CASSPQPGNEQFF | TGTGCCAGCAGCCCCCAACCAGGCAATGAGCAGTTCTTC
- | TRBJ1-5 | TRBV6-1 | - | CASSRAENQPQHF | TGTGCCAGCAGTCGGGCGGAGAATCAGCCCCAGCATTTT
many | TRBJ2-7 | TRBV28 | - | CASSYPGEEQYF | TGTGCCAGCAGTTACCCCGGGGAGGAGCAGTACTTC
many | TRBJ1-1 | TRBV3-1 | - | CASSQDDRQTVEAFF | TGTGCCAGCAGCCAAGATGATCGTCAGACCGTTGAAGCTTTCTTT
many | TRBJ2-1 | TRBV25-1 | - | CASNPTGHRYNEQFF | TGTGCCAGCAACCCTACGGGACACCGCTACAATGAGCAGTTCTTC
- | TRBJ2-3 | TRBV6-1 | TRBD1 | CASSRQGKDTQYF | TGTGCCAGCAGTCGACAGGGGAAAGATACGCAGTATTTT
few | TRBJ2-7 | TRBV19 | - | CASSIVAFSYEQYF | TGTGCCAGTAGTATAGTGGCTTTCTCCTACGAGCAGTACTTC
many | TRBJ2-2 | TRBV7-9 | - | CASSSLSGGAANTGELFF | TGTGCCAGCAGCTCCCTGAGTGGGGGGGCCGCGAACACCGGGGAGCTGTTTTTT
many | TRBJ1-1 | TRBV3-1 | - | CASSQREAEAFF | TGTGCCAGCAGCCAGAGGGAGGCTGAAGCTTTCTTT
many | TRBJ2-3 | TRBV28 | TRBD2 | CASSLGGGAVDTQYF | TGTGCCAGCAGTTTAGGCGGGGGGGCCGTAGATACGCAGTATTTT
- | TRBJ2-7 | TRBV20-1 | TRBD1 | CSARSYGTGTYEQYF | TGCAGTGCACGTAGTTACGGGACAGGGACCTACGAGCAGTACTTC
many | TRBJ2-7 | TRBV5-1 | - | CASSLTVTYEQYF | TGCGCCAGCAGCTTGACCGTTACCTACGAGCAGTACTTC
- | TRBJ2-1 | TRBV20-1 | - | CSARLQSGNSYNEQFF | TGCAGTGCTAGGCTCCAAAGTGGGAACTCCTACAATGAGCAGTTCTTC
many | TRBJ1-2 | TRBV28 | - | CASSHINANYGYTF | TGTGCCAGCAGTCACATTAATGCTAACTATGGCTACACCTTC
few | TRBJ2-1 | TRBV6-1 | TRBD1 | CASSLTGAGAYNEQFF | TGTGCCAGCAGTCTGACAGGGGCAGGGGCCTACAATGAGCAGTTCTTC
- | TRBJ1-1 | TRBV6-2/TRBV6-3 | - | CASRNSIALMNTEAFF | TGTGCCAGCAGAAACTCGATCGCACTAATGAACACTGAAGCTTTCTTT
few | TRBJ1-1 | TRBV5-4 | - | CASSEEHESAFF | TGTGCCAGCAGCGAGGAACATGAATCGGCTTTCTTT
few | TRBJ1-3 | TRBV28 | - | CASSFFGTGNTIYF | TGTGCCAGCAGTTTTTTCGGGACTGGAAACACCATATATTTT
many | TRBJ1-2 | TRBV5-6 | - | CASSFGNRFRGYTF | TGTGCCAGCAGCTTTGGGAACAGGTTTCGAGGCTACACCTTC
many | TRBJ2-3 | TRBV7-9 | TRBD1 | CASSISGQGGTDTQYF | TGTGCCAGCAGCATAAGTGGACAGGGCGGCACAGATACGCAGTATTTT
few | TRBJ2-5 | TRBV25-1 | TRBD2 | CASEAGGGPETQYF | TGTGCCAGTGAGGCCGGCGGGGGGCCAGAGACCCAGTACTTC
few | TRBJ2-2 | TRBV19 | - | CATKGTTNTGELFF | TGTGCCACCAAGGGCACCACGAACACCGGGGAGCTGTTTTTT
- | TRBJ2-5 | TRBV7-2 | - | CASSFGTETQYF | TGTGCCAGCAGCTTTGGAACGGAGACCCAGTACTTC
few | TRBJ1-4 | TRBV25-1 | TRBD1 | CASSSTGALFEKLFF | TGTGCCAGCAGTTCAACAGGGGCTTTATTTGAAAAACTGTTTTTT
many | TRBJ2-1 | TRBV18 | TRBD1 | CASSPTTGTGPGDEQFF | TGTGCCAGCTCACCTACCACAGGGACAGGCCCTGGGGATGAGCAGTTCTTC
many | TRBJ2-3 | TRBV7-2 | - | CASSSWGAGNTDTQYF | TGTGCCAGCAGCTCGTGGGGTGCTGGAAACACAGATACGCAGTATTTT
- | TRBJ2-4 | TRBV2 | - | CASSPRENIQYF | TGTGCCAGCAGCCCCCGGGAAAACATTCAGTACTTC
many | TRBJ2-5 | TRBV18 | TRBD1 | CASSPGTGIETQYF | TGTGCCAGCTCACCCGGGACAGGGATAGAGACCCAGTACTTC
few | TRBJ2-2 | TRBV15 | TRBD2 | CATSRLAGGTGELFF | TGTGCCACCAGCAGACTAGCGGGGGGCACCGGGGAGCTGTTTTTT
many | TRBJ2-3 | TRBV2 | - | CAGSEQEPDTQYF | TGTGCCGGCAGTGAACAAGAACCAGATACGCAGTATTTT
many | TRBJ2-6 | TRBV7-2 | - | CASSSVQGRANVLTF | TGTGCCAGCAGCTCCGTACAGGGTAGGGCCAACGTCCTGACTTTC
many | TRBJ2-2 | TRBV7-9 | - | CASSLLQYTGELFF | TGTGCCAGCAGCCTCCTCCAGTACACCGGGGAGCTGTTTTTT
many | TRBJ2-1 | TRBV2 | - | CASSEAAGATILLSSYNEQFF | TGTGCCAGCAGTGAAGCGGCAGGGGCAACCATACTGCTGAGCTCCTACAATGAGCAGTTCTTC
many | TRBJ2-7 | TRBV2 | - | CARGDNVNEQYF | TGTGCCAGGGGGGACAATGTCAACGAGCAGTACTTC
many | TRBJ2-2 | TRBV30 | - | CAWSVQGSTGELFF | TGTGCCTGGAGTGTACAGGGAAGCACCGGGGAGCTGTTTTTT
many | TRBJ1-6 | TRBV30 | - | CAFGTRENSPLHF | TGTGCCTTTGGGACTCGGGAGAATTCACCCCTCCACTTT
many | TRBJ2-5 | TRBV4-3 | TRBD1 | CASSPGPQGAGETQYF | TGCGCCAGCAGCCCCGGGCCGCAGGGGGCGGGCGAGACCCAGTACTTC
- | TRBJ1-2 | TRBV28 | - | CASSLYREDYGYTF | TGTGCCAGCAGTTTGTATAGGGAAGACTATGGCTACACCTTC
few | TRBJ2-7 | TRBV18 | - | CASSRQKSYEQYF | TGTGCCAGCTCACGACAGAAAAGCTACGAGCAGTACTTC
- | TRBJ2-3 | TRBV20-1 | - | CSARSGMAADTQYF | TGCAGTGCTAGATCCGGGATGGCCGCAGATACGCAGTATTTT
few | TRBJ1-1 | TRBV9 | - | CASSPAGTEAFF | TGTGCCAGCAGCCCAGCGGGAACTGAAGCTTTCTTT
many | TRBJ2-7 | TRBV28 | - | CASVVGYEQYF | TGTGCCAGCGTAGTGGGGTACGAGCAGTACTTC
- | TRBJ2-7 | TRBV6-1 | - | CASKGPSRNSYEQYF | TGTGCCAGCAAGGGCCCGTCCAGAAACTCCTACGAGCAGTACTTC
few | TRBJ2-2 | TRBV9 | - | CASSVAGSGAGTGELFF | TGTGCCAGCAGCGTAGCGGGATCAGGGGCCGGCACCGGGGAGCTGTTTTTT
- | TRBJ2-1 | TRBV6-2/TRBV6-3 | - | CAARDRVNEQFF | TGTGCCGCCAGGGATAGGGTCAATGAGCAGTTCTTC
- | TRBJ1-6 | TRBV2 | - | CASSEAGPAGSPLHF | TGTGCCAGCAGTGAAGCGGGCCCGGCGGGTTCACCCCTCCACTTT
many | TRBJ1-2 | TRBV5-8 | - | CASSLDSSYGYTF | TGTGCCAGCAGCCTAGATTCTTCCTATGGCTACACCTTC
- | TRBJ1-2 | TRBV18 | TRBD1 | CASSPTGTGTGYTF | TGTGCCAGCTCACCAACCGGGACAGGGACCGGCTACACCTTC
- | TRBJ2-7 | TRBV28 | TRBD2 | CASSSAASGGVYEQYF | TGTGCCAGCAGTTCAGCCGCTAGCGGGGGGGTCTACGAGCAGTACTTC
many | TRBJ1-5 | TRBV30 | - | CAWSVKGNQPQHF | TGTGCCTGGAGTGTAAAAGGCAATCAGCCCCAGCATTTT
many | TRBJ1-1 | TRBV5-1 | TRBD1 | CASSLQGETEAFF | TGCGCCAGCAGCTTGCAGGGGGAAACTGAAGCTTTCTTT